This T cell receptor beta chain emerged from a study of blood T cell repertoires in COVID-19. About the study: Some COVID-19 samples were acute and others convalescent; all came from the United States, Italy and Spain. PBMCs, B-cell-depleted T cells, or T cells provided the cDNA or gDNA that made up the material.

This CDR3 has 13 residues. CDR1 and CDR2 from the germline V gene are SGHNT and YENEEA. The V gene lost 1 base and the J gene lost 9 bases, with 10 bases spanning the gap. Per the original data handling: Amplification from reference gene primers served as the basis for estimated nucleated cell counts. TCRdb's copy holds only in-frame clones and misses some; the assay was immunoSEQ multiplex PCR. V and J calls and clone size are copied from that table; D and trimming were computed from the DNA. The table records roughly 38,000 clones, roughly 76% of them present only once. This clone has just a few counts.

The sequence was obtained from a man between 65 and 85 years old with active or convalescent COVID-19. Sequencing was carried out using peripheral blood. This chain joins TRBV11-3 and TRBJ2-1; TRBD1 might be the D (6 bases). The CDR3 protein is CASSLGRDIEQFF. CDR3 nucleotides: TGTGCCAGCAGCTTAGGCCGGGACATTGAGCAGTTCTTC.